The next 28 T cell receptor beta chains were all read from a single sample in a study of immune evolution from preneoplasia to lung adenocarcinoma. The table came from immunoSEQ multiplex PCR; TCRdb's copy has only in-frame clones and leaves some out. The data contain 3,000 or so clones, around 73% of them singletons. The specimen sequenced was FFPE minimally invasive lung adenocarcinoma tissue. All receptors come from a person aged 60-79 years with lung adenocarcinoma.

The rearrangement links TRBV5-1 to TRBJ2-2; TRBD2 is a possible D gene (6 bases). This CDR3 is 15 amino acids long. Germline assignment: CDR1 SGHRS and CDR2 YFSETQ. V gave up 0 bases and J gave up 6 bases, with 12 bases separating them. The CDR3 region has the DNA TGCGCCAGCAGCTTGGCTCTAGCGAAGGCCGGGGAGCTGTTTTTT. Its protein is CASSLALAKAGELFF.

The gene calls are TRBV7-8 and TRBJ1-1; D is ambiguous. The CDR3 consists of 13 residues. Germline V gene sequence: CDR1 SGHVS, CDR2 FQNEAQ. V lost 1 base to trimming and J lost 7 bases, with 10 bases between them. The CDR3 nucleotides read TGTGCCAGCAGCTTAGGATCGAGCGGTGAAGCTTTCTTT. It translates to CASSLGSSGEAFF. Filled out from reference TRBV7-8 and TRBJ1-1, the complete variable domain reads GAGVSQSPRYKVAKRGQDVALRCDPISGHVSLFWYQQALGQGPEFLTYFQNEAQLDKSGLPSDRFFAERPEGSVSTLKIQRTQQEDSAVYLCASSLGSSGEAFFGQGTRLTVV.

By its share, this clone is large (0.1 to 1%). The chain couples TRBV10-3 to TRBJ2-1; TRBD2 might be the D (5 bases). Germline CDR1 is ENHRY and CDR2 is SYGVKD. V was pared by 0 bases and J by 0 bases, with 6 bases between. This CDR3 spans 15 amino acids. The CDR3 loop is CAISESRDSYNEQFF. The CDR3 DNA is TGTGCCATCAGTGAGTCGAGGGACTCCTACAATGAGCAGTTCTTC.

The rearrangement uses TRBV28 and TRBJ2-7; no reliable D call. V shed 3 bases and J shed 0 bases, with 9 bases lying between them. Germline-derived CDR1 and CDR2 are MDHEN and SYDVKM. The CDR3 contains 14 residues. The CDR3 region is CASSFRPNSYEQYF. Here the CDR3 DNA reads TGTGCCAGCAGTTTCAGGCCCAACTCCTACGAGCAGTACTTC.

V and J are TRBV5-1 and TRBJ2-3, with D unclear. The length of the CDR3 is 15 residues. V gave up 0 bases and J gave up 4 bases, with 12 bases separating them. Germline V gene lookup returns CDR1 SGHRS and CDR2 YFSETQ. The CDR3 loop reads CASSLDSVGADTQYF. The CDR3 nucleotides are TGCGCCAGCAGCTTGGATAGTGTAGGCGCAGATACGCAGTATTTT.

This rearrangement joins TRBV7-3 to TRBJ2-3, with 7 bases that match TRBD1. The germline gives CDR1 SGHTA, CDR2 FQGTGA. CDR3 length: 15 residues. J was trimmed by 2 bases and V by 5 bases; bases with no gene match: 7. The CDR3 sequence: CASSPDRAPTDTQYF. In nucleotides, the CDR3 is TGTGCCAGCAGCCCCGACAGGGCTCCCACAGATACGCAGTATTTT.

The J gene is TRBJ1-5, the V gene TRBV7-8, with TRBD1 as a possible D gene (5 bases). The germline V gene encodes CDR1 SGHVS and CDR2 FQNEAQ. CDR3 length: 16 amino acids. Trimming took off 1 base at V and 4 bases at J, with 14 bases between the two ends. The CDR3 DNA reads TGTGCCAGCAGCTTAGTAGGTCAGGGAAATAATCAGCCCCAGCATTTT. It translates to CASSLVGQGNNQPQHF.

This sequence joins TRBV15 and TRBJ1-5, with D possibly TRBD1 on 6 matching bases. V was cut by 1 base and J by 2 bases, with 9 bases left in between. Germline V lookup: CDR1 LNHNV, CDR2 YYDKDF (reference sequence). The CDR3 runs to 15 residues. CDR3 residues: CATSRGGGGNQPQHF. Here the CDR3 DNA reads TGTGCCACCAGCAGAGGGGGGGGCGGCAATCAGCCCCAGCATTTT.

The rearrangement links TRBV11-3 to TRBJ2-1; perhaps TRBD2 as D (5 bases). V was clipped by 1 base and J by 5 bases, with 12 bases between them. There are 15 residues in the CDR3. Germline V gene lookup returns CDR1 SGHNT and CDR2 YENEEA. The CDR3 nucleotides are TGTGCCAGCAGCTTAGGGCTAGCCGGAAACAATGAGCAGTTCTTC. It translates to CASSLGLAGNNEQFF.

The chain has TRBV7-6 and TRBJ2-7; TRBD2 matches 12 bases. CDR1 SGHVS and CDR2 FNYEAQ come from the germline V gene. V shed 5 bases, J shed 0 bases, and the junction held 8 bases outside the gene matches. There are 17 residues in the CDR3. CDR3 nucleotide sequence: TGTGCCAGCAGCCCGTGGACTAGCGGGGTAAGCTCCTACGAGCAGTACTTC. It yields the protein CASSPWTSGVSSYEQYF. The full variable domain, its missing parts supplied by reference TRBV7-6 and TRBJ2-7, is GAGVSQSPRYKVTKRGQDVALRCDPISGHVSLYWYRQALGQGPEFLTYFNYEAQQDKSGLPNDRFSAERPEGSISTLTIQRTEQRDSAMYRCASSPWTSGVSSYEQYFGPGTRLTVT.

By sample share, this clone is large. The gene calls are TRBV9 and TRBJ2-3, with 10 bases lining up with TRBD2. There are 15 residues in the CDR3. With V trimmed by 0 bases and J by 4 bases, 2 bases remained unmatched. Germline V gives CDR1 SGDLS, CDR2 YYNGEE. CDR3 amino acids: CASSVAGTSADTQYF. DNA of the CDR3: TGTGCCAGCAGCGTAGCTGGGACTAGCGCAGATACGCAGTATTTT.

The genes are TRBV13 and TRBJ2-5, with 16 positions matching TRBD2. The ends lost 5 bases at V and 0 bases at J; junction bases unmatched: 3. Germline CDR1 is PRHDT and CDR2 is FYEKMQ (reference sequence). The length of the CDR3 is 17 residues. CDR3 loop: CASSLGLAGGYQETQYF. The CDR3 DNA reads TGTGCCAGCAGCCTGGGACTAGCGGGAGGGTACCAAGAGACCCAGTACTTC.

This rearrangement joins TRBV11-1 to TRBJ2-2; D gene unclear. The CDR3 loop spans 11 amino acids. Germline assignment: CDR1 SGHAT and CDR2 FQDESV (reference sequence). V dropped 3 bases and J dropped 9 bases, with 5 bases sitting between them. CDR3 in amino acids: CASSFDRELFF. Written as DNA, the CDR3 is TGTGCCAGCAGCTTTGACCGGGAGCTGTTTTTT.

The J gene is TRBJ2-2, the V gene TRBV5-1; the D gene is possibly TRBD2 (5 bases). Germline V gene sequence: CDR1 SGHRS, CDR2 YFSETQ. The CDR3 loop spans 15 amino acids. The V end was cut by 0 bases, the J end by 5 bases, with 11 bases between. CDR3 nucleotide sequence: TGCGCCAGCAGCTTGGGAGCTGGAGGAACCGGGGAGCTGTTTTTT. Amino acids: CASSLGAGGTGELFF.

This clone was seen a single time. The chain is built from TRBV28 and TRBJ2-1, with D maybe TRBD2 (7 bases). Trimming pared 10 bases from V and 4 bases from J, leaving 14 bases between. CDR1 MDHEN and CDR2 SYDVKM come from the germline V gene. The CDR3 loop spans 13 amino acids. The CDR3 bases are TGTGCCACAGCGGGACAAGAGTACAATGAGCAGTTCTTC. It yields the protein CATAGQEYNEQFF.

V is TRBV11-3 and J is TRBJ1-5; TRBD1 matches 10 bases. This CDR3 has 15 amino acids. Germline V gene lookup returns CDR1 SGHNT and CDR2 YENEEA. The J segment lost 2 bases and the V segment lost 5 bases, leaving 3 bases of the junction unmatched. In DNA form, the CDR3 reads TGTGCCAGCAGCCGGGACAGGGGCGGCAATCAGCCCCAGCATTTT. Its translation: CASSRDRGGNQPQHF.

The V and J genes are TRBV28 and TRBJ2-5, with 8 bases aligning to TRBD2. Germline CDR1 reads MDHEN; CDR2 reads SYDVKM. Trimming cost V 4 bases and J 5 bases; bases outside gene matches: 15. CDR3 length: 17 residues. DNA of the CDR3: TGTGCCAGCAGTTGGAGCCCCGGAGCGGGAGTAGCCGAGACCCAGTACTTC. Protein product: CASSWSPGAGVAETQYF. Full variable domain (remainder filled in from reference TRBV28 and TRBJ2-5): DVKVTQSSRYLVKRTGEKVFLECVQDMDHENMFWYRQDPGLGLRLIYFSYDVKMKEKGDIPEGYSVSREKKERFSLILESASTNQTSMYLCASSWSPGAGVAETQYFGPGTRLLVL.

The CDR3 sequence: CASSLRDSNQPQHF. CDR3 coding DNA: TGCGCCAGCAGCTTGAGGGACAGCAATCAGCCCCAGCATTTT. The chain links TRBV5-1 to TRBJ1-5; TRBD1 is a possible D gene (5 bases). CDR3 size: 14 residues. In germline, CDR1 is SGHRS, CDR2 YFSETQ. Trimming left V 1 base short and J 1 base short, with 6 bases between.

CDR3 bases: TGTGCCAGCAGCGCTGAACTAGCGCAGACCTACGAGCAGTACTTC. This encodes CASSAELAQTYEQYF. The rearrangement links TRBV4-2 to TRBJ2-7, with 7 bases matching TRBD2. J was trimmed by 2 bases and V by 5 bases; bases with no gene match: 9. Germline V lookup: CDR1 LGHNA, CDR2 YNFKEQ. This CDR3 comprises 15 residues.

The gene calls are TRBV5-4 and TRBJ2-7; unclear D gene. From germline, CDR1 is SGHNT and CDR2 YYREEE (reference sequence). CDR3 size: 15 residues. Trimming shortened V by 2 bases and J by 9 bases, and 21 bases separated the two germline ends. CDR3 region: CASSFDSFGAAWQYF. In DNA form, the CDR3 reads TGTGCCAGCAGCTTTGACTCCTTTGGCGCAGCCTGGCAGTACTTC. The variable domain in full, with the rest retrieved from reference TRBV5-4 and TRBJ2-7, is ETGVTQSPTHLIKTRGQQVTLRCSSQSGHNTVSWYQQALGQGPQFIFQYYREEENGRGNFPPRFSGLQFPNYSSELNVNALELDDSALYLCASSFDSFGAAWQYFGPGTRLTVT.

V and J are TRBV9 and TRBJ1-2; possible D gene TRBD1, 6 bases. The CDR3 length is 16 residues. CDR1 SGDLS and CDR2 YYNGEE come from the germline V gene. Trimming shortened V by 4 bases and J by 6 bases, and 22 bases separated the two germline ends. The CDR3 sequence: CASSLTRPGGSDGYTF. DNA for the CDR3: TGTGCCAGCAGCCTGACACGGCCCGGGGGCAGCGATGGCTACACCTTC.

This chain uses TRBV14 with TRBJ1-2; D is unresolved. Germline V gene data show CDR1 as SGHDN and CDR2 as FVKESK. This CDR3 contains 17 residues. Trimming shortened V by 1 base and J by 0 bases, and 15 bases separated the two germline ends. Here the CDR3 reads CASSQVLRTDANYGYTF. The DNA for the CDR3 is TGTGCCAGCAGCCAAGTATTAAGAACAGACGCTAACTATGGCTACACCTTC. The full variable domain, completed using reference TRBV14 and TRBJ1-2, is EAGVTQFPSHSVIEKGQTVTLRCDPISGHDNLYWYRRVMGKEIKFLLHFVKESKQDESGMPNNRFLAERTGGTYSTLKVQPAELEDSGVYFCASSQVLRTDANYGYTFGSGTRLTVV.

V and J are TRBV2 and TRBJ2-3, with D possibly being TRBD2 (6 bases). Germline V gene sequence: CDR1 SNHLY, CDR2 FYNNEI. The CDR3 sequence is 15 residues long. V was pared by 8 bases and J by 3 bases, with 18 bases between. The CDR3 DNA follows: TGTGCCAGCCGCGCTAGGGCGGGAATAACAGATACGCAGTATTTT. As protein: CASRARAGITDTQYF.

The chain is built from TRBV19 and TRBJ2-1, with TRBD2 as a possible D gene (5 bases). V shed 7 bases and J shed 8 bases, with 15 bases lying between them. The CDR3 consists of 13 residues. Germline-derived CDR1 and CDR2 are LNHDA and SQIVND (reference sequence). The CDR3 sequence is CASNGGLGDEQFF. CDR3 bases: TGTGCCAGTAATGGCGGGTTGGGCGATGAGCAGTTCTTC.

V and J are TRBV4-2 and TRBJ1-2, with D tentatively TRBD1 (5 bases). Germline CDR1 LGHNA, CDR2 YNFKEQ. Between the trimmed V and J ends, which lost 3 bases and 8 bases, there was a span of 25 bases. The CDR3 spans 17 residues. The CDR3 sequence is CASSQRRPGPYDMGYTF. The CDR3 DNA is TGTGCCAGCAGCCAGCGGAGGCCGGGACCTTACGACATGGGCTACACCTTC.

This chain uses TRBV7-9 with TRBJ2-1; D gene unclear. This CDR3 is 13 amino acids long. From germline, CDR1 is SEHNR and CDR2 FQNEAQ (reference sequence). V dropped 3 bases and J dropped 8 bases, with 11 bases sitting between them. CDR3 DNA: TGTGCCAGCAGCTTTGGAAATCGCGATGAGCAGTTCTTC. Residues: CASSFGNRDEQFF.

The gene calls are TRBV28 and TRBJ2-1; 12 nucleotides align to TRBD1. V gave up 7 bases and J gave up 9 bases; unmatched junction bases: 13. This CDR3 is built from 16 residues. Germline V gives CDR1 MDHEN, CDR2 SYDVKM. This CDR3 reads CASIPGGTGGIGEQFF. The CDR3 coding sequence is TGTGCCAGCATCCCCGGGGGGACAGGGGGCATCGGTGAGCAGTTCTTC. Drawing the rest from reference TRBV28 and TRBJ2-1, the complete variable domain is DVKVTQSSRYLVKRTGEKVFLECVQDMDHENMFWYRQDPGLGLRLIYFSYDVKMKEKGDIPEGYSVSREKKERFSLILESASTNQTSMYLCASIPGGTGGIGEQFFGPGTRLTVL.

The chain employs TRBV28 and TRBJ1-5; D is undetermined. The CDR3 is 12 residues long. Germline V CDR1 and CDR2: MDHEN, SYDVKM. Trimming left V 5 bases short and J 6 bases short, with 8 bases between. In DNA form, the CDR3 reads TGTGCCAGCAGTGTAGGCAGTCAGCCCCAGCATTTT. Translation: CASSVGSQPQHF.